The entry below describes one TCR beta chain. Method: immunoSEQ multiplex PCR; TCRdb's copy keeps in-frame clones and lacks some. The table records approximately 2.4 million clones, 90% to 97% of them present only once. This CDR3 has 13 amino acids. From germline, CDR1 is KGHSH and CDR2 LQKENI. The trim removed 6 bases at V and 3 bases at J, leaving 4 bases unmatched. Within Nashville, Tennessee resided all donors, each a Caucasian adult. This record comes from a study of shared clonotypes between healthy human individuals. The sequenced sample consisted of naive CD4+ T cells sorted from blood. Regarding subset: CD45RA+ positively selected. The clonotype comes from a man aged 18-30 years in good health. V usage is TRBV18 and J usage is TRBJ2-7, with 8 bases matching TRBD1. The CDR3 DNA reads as TGTGCCAGCTCGGGACAGGAGAACTACGAGCAGTACTTC. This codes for CASSGQENYEQYF.